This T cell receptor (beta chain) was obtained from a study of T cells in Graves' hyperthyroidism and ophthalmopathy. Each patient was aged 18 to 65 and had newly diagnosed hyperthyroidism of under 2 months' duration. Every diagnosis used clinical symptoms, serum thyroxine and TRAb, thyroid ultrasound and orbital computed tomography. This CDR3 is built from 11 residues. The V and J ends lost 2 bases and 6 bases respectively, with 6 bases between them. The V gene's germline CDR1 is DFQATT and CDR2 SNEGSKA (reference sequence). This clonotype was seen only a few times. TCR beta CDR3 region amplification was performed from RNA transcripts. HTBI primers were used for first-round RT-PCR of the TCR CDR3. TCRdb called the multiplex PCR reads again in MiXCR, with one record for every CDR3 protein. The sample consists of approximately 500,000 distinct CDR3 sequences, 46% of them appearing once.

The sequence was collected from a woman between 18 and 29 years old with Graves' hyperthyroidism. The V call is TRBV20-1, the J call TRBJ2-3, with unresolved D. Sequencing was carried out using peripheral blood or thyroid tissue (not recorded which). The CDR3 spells CSARTRDTQYF. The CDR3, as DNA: TGCAGTGCTAGAACTCGGGATACGCAGTATTTT.